This passage covers 18 T cell receptor beta chains from one sample sequenced in a study of cytomegalovirus exposure and HLA in healthy donors. Both 60 Vbeta primers and 13 Jbeta primers went into the PCR. This table comes from immunoSEQ multiplex PCR, and its TCRdb copy is limited to in-frame clones, with some not included. The sample yields over 150,000 clones, about 83% seen once. The sample was PBMCs. The receptors were gathered from a woman aged 30 to 39 in good health and CMV-seronegative.

J is TRBJ2-7 and V is TRBV25-1; D gene ambiguous. Germline V gene sequence: CDR1 MGHDK, CDR2 SYGVNS. Trimming stripped 1 base from V and 0 bases from J, with 10 bases between. The CDR3 consists of 15 residues. The CDR3 DNA sequence: TGTGCCAGCAGTGAATCAGGTGTGAGCTCCTACGAGCAGTACTTC. Translation: CASSESGVSSYEQYF.

The gene calls are TRBV12-5 and TRBJ1-5; TRBD1 agrees at 7 bases. Looked up from germline, CDR1 is LGHNT and CDR2 is FRNRAP. The ends lost 1 base at V and 6 bases at J; junction bases unmatched: 6. This CDR3 is built from 15 residues. The CDR3 bases are TGTGCTAGTGGTTTGGGGACGGGACAGACTCAGCCCCAGCATTTT. This translates into CASGLGTGQTQPQHF. Filled out from reference TRBV12-5 and TRBJ1-5, the complete variable domain reads DARVTQTPRHKVTEMGQEVTMRCQPILGHNTVFWYRQTMMQGLELLAYFRNRAPLDDSGMPKDRFSAEMPDATLATLKIQPSEPRDSAVYFCASGLGTGQTQPQHFGDGTRLSIL.

This chain joins TRBV5-4 and TRBJ1-2; 7 bases are a match to TRBD1. Unmatched junction bases numbered 12, after V lost 6 bases and J lost 7 bases. The CDR3 sequence is 14 residues long. Germline-derived CDR1 and CDR2 are SGHNT and YYREEE (reference sequence). The CDR3 coding sequence is TGTGCCAGCATCTCGGACAGGCTCGGGGGTGGCTACACCTTC. The encoded protein is CASISDRLGGGYTF.

The chain combines TRBV6-4 with TRBJ1-5; a weak D match, TRBD1 (6 bases). CDR3 length: 13 residues. Per germline, CDR1 MRHNA and CDR2 SNTAGT. Trimming shortened V by 5 bases and J by 4 bases, and 9 bases separated the two germline ends. The CDR3 protein is CASSRGHNQPQHF. CDR3 nucleotides: TGTGCCAGCAGTCGGGGACATAATCAGCCCCAGCATTTT.

The rearrangement uses TRBV7-9 and TRBJ2-5, with a possible D match to TRBD2 (6 bases). The CDR3 has 15 amino acids. From germline, CDR1 is SEHNR and CDR2 FQNEAQ (reference sequence). Trimming stripped 5 bases from V and 5 bases from J, with 18 bases between. The CDR3 DNA sequence: TGTGCCAGCAGCCCCTGGATGGGCGGGGAGGAGACCCAGTACTTC. Its protein product is CASSPWMGGEETQYF. Combining the CDR3 with reference TRBV7-9 and TRBJ2-5 gives the whole variable domain DTGVSQNPRHKITKRGQNVTFRCDPISEHNRLYWYRQTLGQGPEFLTYFQNEAQLEKSRLLSDRFSAERPKGSFSTLEIQRTEQGDSAMYLCASSPWMGGEETQYFGPGTRLLVL.

The chain couples TRBV4-1 to TRBJ1-4, with 9 nucleotides matching TRBD1. CDR1 is MGHRA and CDR2 is YSYEKL in the germline V gene. The CDR3 extends over 16 amino acids. Trimming at V came to 2 bases and at J to 6 bases, leaving 7 bases not matched to a gene. CDR3 nucleotide sequence: TGCGCCAGCAGCCAATTGAATCGACAGGGGGATGAAAAACTGTTTTTT. This gives the protein CASSQLNRQGDEKLFF.

V gene TRBV5-4 combines with J gene TRBJ1-4; D gene ambiguous. Per the germline V gene, CDR1 is SGHNT and CDR2 is YYREEE (reference sequence). This CDR3 is 15 amino acids long. Deletions cut 2 bases from V and 0 bases from J, with 8 bases between. The CDR3 region is CASSFSEATNEKLFF. In DNA, the CDR3 is TGTGCCAGCAGCTTTAGTGAGGCAACTAATGAAAAACTGTTTTTT.

V is TRBV5-1 and J is TRBJ1-2; 7 nucleotides line up with TRBD1. CDR3 size: 14 residues. In germline, CDR1 is SGHRS, CDR2 YFSETQ. Germline trimming cut 5 bases from V and 4 bases from J; bases unmatched to any gene: 8. CDR3 in DNA: TGCGCCAGCAGTCCACAGGGGCGAGGCTATGGCTACACCTTC. The encoded protein is CASSPQGRGYGYTF. Variable domain in full (rest from reference TRBV5-1 and TRBJ1-2): KAGVTQTPRYLIKTRGQQVTLSCSPISGHRSVSWYQQTPGQGLQFLFEYFSETQRNKGNFPGRFSGRQFSNSRSEMNVSTLELGDSALYLCASSPQGRGYGYTFGSGTRLTVV.

This clone was counted only a few times. The CDR3: CARTQDSNTEAFF. As DNA, the CDR3 is TGTGCCAGGACTCAAGACTCGAACACTGAAGCTTTCTTT. The chain links TRBV19 to TRBJ1-1; no definite D call. The V and J ends lost 9 bases and 1 base respectively, with 12 bases between them. The CDR3 length is 13 residues. Germline loops: CDR1 LNHDA, CDR2 SQIVND (reference sequence).

The chain employs TRBV6-5 and TRBJ2-7, with 7 positions matching TRBD2. The CDR3 extends over 15 amino acids. The germline V gene has CDR1 MNHEY and CDR2 SVGAGI. V dropped 4 bases and J dropped 9; count of bases not matched to a gene: 15. The CDR3 spells CASSLYTGGPAGQYF. The CDR3 region has the DNA TGTGCCAGCAGTTTGTATACGGGAGGTCCGGCTGGGCAGTACTTC.

The J gene is TRBJ2-7, the V gene TRBV21-1; the table's D call, TRBD2, was not checked against the DNA. TRBV21-1 is a documented pseudogene. This CDR3 has 14 amino acids. The CDR3 DNA sequence: TGTGCCAGCGAAGGGACTAGCGGGAACTACGAGCAGTACTTC. Its translation: CASEGTSGNYEQYF.

The chain links TRBV5-6 to TRBJ2-6; TRBD1 matches 10 bases. The germline gives CDR1 SGHDT, CDR2 YYEEEE. There are 18 residues in the CDR3. Losses at the gene ends were 6 bases for V and 4 bases for J; bases not matched to a gene: 13. The CDR3 spells CASIVRGTGVSGANVLTF. The CDR3, as DNA: TGTGCCAGCATCGTGAGGGGGACAGGGGTCTCAGGGGCCAACGTCCTGACTTTC.

J is TRBJ1-2 and V is TRBV19, with 7 bases that match TRBD1. Germline V gene lookup returns CDR1 LNHDA and CDR2 SQIVND (reference sequence). The CDR3 consists of 15 residues. Trimming at V came to 6 bases and at J to 2 bases, leaving 9 bases not matched to a gene. CDR3 bases: TGTGCCAGTAGCAGGGGGACGCTCTTAAACTATGGCTACACCTTC. Translation gives CASSRGTLLNYGYTF.

This chain joins TRBV9 and TRBJ2-5; TRBD1 might be the D (5 bases). The DNA end is a closer match to TRBJ2-7, so the J assignment may be wrong. The CDR3 is made up of 15 amino acids. Germline-derived CDR1 and CDR2 are SGDLS and YYNGEE. The CDR3 region has the DNA TGTGCCAGCAGCGTAGGCCGACAGACCTCCTACGAGCAGTACTTC. Translated: CASSVGRQTSYEQYF.

The chain uses TRBV7-9 and TRBJ2-1, with 8 bases matching TRBD2. The J segment lost 2 bases and the V segment lost 1 base, leaving 7 bases of the junction unmatched. Germline assignment: CDR1 SEHNR and CDR2 FQNEAQ (reference sequence). The CDR3 spans 17 residues. CDR3 in amino acids: CASSLGLAGVAYNEQFF. DNA for the CDR3: TGTGCCAGCAGCTTAGGGCTAGCGGGCGTAGCCTACAATGAGCAGTTCTTC. The variable domain in full, with the rest retrieved from reference TRBV7-9 and TRBJ2-1, is DTGVSQNPRHKITKRGQNVTFRCDPISEHNRLYWYRQTLGQGPEFLTYFQNEAQLEKSRLLSDRFSAERPKGSFSTLEIQRTEQGDSAMYLCASSLGLAGVAYNEQFFGPGTRLTVL.

The chain couples TRBV10-3 to TRBJ1-5; D ambiguous. Germline CDR1 reads ENHRY; CDR2 reads SYGVKD. The V end lost 3 bases, the J end lost 11 bases, and 14 bases lay between the germline ends. The CDR3 is 13 amino acids. The CDR3 sequence is CAISDTHQVAQHF. CDR3 coding DNA: TGTGCCATCAGTGACACACATCAGGTGGCCCAGCATTTT.

The chain combines TRBV19 with TRBJ1-1; D perhaps matches TRBD1 (5 bases). Trimming cost V 3 bases and J 6 bases, with 11 bases left between them. From germline, CDR1 is LNHDA and CDR2 SQIVND (reference sequence). The CDR3 has 13 amino acids. The CDR3 is CASSIPGGAEAFF. The CDR3 bases are TGTGCCAGTAGTATCCCCGGGGGGGCTGAAGCTTTCTTT.

The rearrangement uses TRBV6-1 and TRBJ1-3; D is undetermined. Germline V gene data show CDR1 as MNHNS and CDR2 as SASEGT. The germline V and J ends were trimmed by 7 bases and 2 bases, with 15 bases remaining between them. This CDR3 has 15 amino acids. For the CDR3, the DNA is TGTGCCAGCACTCCCTATGAGTTAGCTGGAAACACCATATATTTT. Translated: CASTPYELAGNTIYF.